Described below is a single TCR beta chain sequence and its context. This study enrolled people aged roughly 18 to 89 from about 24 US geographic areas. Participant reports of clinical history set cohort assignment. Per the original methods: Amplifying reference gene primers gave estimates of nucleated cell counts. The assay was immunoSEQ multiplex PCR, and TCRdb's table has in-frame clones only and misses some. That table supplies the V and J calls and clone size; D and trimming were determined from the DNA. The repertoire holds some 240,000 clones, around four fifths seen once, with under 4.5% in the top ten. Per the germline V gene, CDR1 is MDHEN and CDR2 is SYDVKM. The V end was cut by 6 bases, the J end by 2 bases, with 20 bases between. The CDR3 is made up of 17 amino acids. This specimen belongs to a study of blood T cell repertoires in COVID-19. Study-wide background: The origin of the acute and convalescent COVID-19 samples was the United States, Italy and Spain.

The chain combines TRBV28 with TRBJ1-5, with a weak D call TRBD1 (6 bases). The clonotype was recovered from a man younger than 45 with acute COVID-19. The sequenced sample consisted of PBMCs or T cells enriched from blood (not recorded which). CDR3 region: CASSPSQGLFGNQPQHF. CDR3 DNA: TGTGCCAGCAGCCCCAGTCAGGGGCTTTTTGGCAATCAGCCCCAGCATTTT.